The 20 T cell receptor beta chains presented below share a single source sample, sequenced in a study of cytomegalovirus exposure and HLA in healthy donors listed by TCRdb under 2017. Library construction relied on the immunoSEQ multiplex PCR assay. For the multiplex PCR, a mixture combining 60 forward primers for TCR Vbeta segments and 13 reverse primers for TCR Jbeta segments was used. Sourced from immuneACCESS, this table was stored by TCRdb with only in-frame sequences that have V and J called. A share of the clones is absent; for the studies checked, an unresolved V gene accounts for under half, and the remainder has no known explanation. The sample contains approximately 85,000 clones, 80% of them found a single time. The ten largest account for roughly 25% of the sample. Sequencing was carried out using PBMCs. These receptors came from a woman aged 50 to 65 in good health and CMV-seropositive.

The V gene is TRBV30, the J gene TRBJ2-2; no clear D. The germline V and J ends were trimmed by 3 bases and 5 bases, with 13 bases remaining between them. Germline CDR1 GTSNPN, CDR2 SVGIG (reference sequence). The CDR3 covers 14 residues. The CDR3 here is CAWSSLRITGELFF. The CDR3 nucleotides read TGTGCCTGGAGCTCGCTCAGGATAACCGGGGAGCTGTTTTTT.

A single count supports this clone. The chain recombines TRBV7-2 with TRBJ1-6; D is uncertain. Germline CDR1 is SGHTA and CDR2 is FQGNSA. Trimming removed 5 bases at V and 7 bases at J, with 18 bases between. This CDR3 is built from 16 residues. The CDR3 region is CASSPTTGLINSPLHF. CDR3 DNA sequence: TGTGCCAGCAGCCCGACGACCGGACTGATAAATTCACCCCTCCACTTT.

This rearrangement joins TRBV9 to TRBJ2-1; 7 nucleotides line up with TRBD1. Germline V lookup: CDR1 SGDLS, CDR2 YYNGEE. Trimming at V came to 2 bases and at J to 3 bases, leaving 5 bases not matched to a gene. The CDR3 spans 15 residues. The CDR3 protein is CASSVDGTDYNEQFF. The CDR3 DNA reads TGTGCCAGCAGCGTTGACGGGACAGACTACAATGAGCAGTTCTTC.

This clone was detected only a few times. The chain carries TRBV14 and TRBJ1-2; TRBD1 is a possible D gene (5 bases). Germline V gene data show CDR1 as SGHDN and CDR2 as FVKESK. The CDR3 runs to 16 residues. Trimming shortened V by 4 bases and J by 0 bases, and 15 bases separated the two germline ends. The CDR3: CASSRGGDSPNYGYTF. DNA of the CDR3: TGTGCCAGCAGCCGGGGGGGAGACAGTCCTAACTATGGCTACACCTTC.

The genes are TRBV7-9 and TRBJ1-2; D is unresolved. CDR3 length equals 14 residues. The germline V gene encodes CDR1 SEHNR and CDR2 FQNEAQ (reference sequence). The V end was cut by 1 base, the J end by 6 bases, with 12 bases between. Written as DNA, the CDR3 is TGTGCCAGCAGCTTAGATGGCGGGTCGGATGGCTACACCTTC. Encoded protein: CASSLDGGSDGYTF.

V is TRBV6-6 and J is TRBJ1-2; 7 nucleotides line up with TRBD1. Germline V gene lookup returns CDR1 MNHNY and CDR2 SVGAGI (reference sequence). V lost 2 bases to trimming and J lost 4 bases; unmatched junction nucleotides: 7. The length of the CDR3 is 15 residues. The CDR3: CASSYPRTGGYGYTF. The CDR3 DNA is TGTGCCAGCAGTTACCCACGGACAGGAGGCTATGGCTACACCTTC.

The rearrangement uses TRBV6-5 and TRBJ1-2; D not resolved. The V gene lost 7 bases and the J gene lost 8 bases, with 17 bases spanning the gap. This CDR3 has 13 amino acids. Germline CDR1 reads MNHEY; CDR2 reads SVGAGI. The CDR3 sequence is CASMPGGFWGYTF. The CDR3 coding sequence is TGTGCCAGCATGCCGGGCGGGTTCTGGGGCTACACCTTC.

The DNA of the CDR3 is TGTGCCAGCAGGGAGGGACAGGGTCAGGAAAAACTGTTTTTT. This encodes CASREGQGQEKLFF. V gene TRBV6-4 combines with J gene TRBJ1-4; 9 nucleotides align to TRBD1. Germline-derived CDR1 and CDR2 are MRHNA and SNTAGT. The CDR3 spans 14 residues. V dropped 6 bases and J dropped 8; count of bases not matched to a gene: 7.

CDR3 region: CASSVGPTGGVDGYTF. In DNA form, the CDR3 reads TGTGCCAGCAGCGTAGGTCCGACAGGGGGCGTGGATGGCTACACCTTC. The rearrangement uses TRBV9 and TRBJ1-2; TRBD1 matches 10 bases. Per the germline V gene, CDR1 is SGDLS and CDR2 is YYNGEE. The CDR3 is made up of 16 amino acids. Trimming cost V 0 bases and J 6 bases; bases outside gene matches: 8.

The chain couples TRBV10-3 to TRBJ1-2; TRBD1 aligns across 9 bases. The CDR3 is 16 residues long. The junction had 13 bases not matched to a gene; V was cut back by 3 bases and J by 8 bases. Germline V gene sequence: CDR1 ENHRY, CDR2 SYGVKD. CDR3 in DNA: TGTGCCATCAGTGATTCGCTGACAGGGGGTATAGGCGGCTACACCTTC. It encodes CAISDSLTGGIGGYTF.

The CDR3 loop reads CASSLGTGGNRELFF. In DNA form, the CDR3 reads TGTGCCAGCAGTCTCGGGACAGGGGGCAACAGGGAGCTGTTTTTT. The chain employs TRBV6-6 and TRBJ2-2; TRBD1 aligns across 12 bases. V was clipped by 5 bases and J by 9 bases; unmatched bases: 7. The germline V gene has CDR1 MNHNY and CDR2 SVGAGI (reference sequence). The CDR3 sequence is 15 residues long.

With respect to this clone: At one end the junction does not follow the germline gene, possibly because of a read error. The chain carries TRBV7-7 and TRBJ2-5; TRBD2 matches 11 bases. Germline lookup yields CDR1 SSHAT and CDR2 FNYEAQ (reference sequence). The CDR3 is 15 amino acids. The DNA for the CDR3 is TGTGCTAGCAGCCCCGGGACTAGCGGCAGAGAGACCCAGTACTTC. It encodes CASSPGTSGRETQYF.

V usage is TRBV9 and J usage is TRBJ1-3; D is undetermined. V gave up 2 bases and J gave up 3 bases, with 6 bases separating them. The CDR3 length is 13 residues. CDR1 is SGDLS, CDR2 YYNGEE, per germline. CDR3 coding DNA: TGTGCCAGCAGCGTGTCAGGTGGAAACACCATATATTTT. Its translation is CASSVSGGNTIYF. The complete variable domain, with remaining parts taken from reference TRBV9 and TRBJ1-3, reads DSGVTQTPKHLITATGQRVTLRCSPRSGDLSVYWYQQSLDQGLQFLIQYYNGEERAKGNILERFSAQQFPDLHSELNLSSLELGDSALYFCASSVSGGNTIYFGEGSWLTVV.

The rearrangement links TRBV5-4 to TRBJ1-2; D is undetermined. Trimming removed 2 bases from V and 4 bases from J, with 18 bases in between. Germline values: CDR1 SGHNT, CDR2 YYREEE (reference sequence). This CDR3 is built from 16 residues. CDR3 nucleotide sequence: TGTGCCAGCAGCTTACCGGGGTCAGGTGCTGGCTATGGCTACACCTTC. This codes for CASSLPGSGAGYGYTF.

The chain links TRBV7-9 to TRBJ1-1, with 12 positions matching TRBD1. Germline trimming cut 5 bases from V and 6 bases from J; bases unmatched to any gene: 10. Germline V lookup: CDR1 SEHNR, CDR2 FQNEAQ (reference sequence). CDR3 length: 16 amino acids. The CDR3 DNA reads as TGTGCCAGCAGCCAACCGGGACAGGGGGCCGCCTCTGAAGCTTTCTTT. This codes for CASSQPGQGAASEAFF.

The chain joins TRBV18 to TRBJ2-3, with 7 bases matching TRBD2. The CDR3 consists of 17 residues. CDR1 KGHSH and CDR2 LQKENI come from the germline V gene. The ends lost 2 bases at V and 2 bases at J; junction bases unmatched: 10. CDR3 sequence (DNA): TGTGCCAGCTCACCAGTCGCTGGCGGGGACTACACAGATACGCAGTATTTT. Its translation is CASSPVAGGDYTDTQYF.

This CDR3 reads CASSLLGREPYNEQFF. The CDR3, as DNA: TGTGCCAGCAGTTTATTGGGGCGGGAGCCCTACAATGAGCAGTTCTTC. The gene calls are TRBV27 and TRBJ2-1, with TRBD2 identical over 7 bases. The CDR3 covers 16 residues. In germline, CDR1 is MNHEY, CDR2 SMNVEV (reference sequence). J was trimmed by 2 bases and V by 1 base; bases with no gene match: 5.

CDR3 sequence (DNA): TGCGCCAGCAGCCACCAACAGGGCTATGGAAACACCATATATTTT. Protein product: CASSHQQGYGNTIYF. This chain connects TRBV5-1 to TRBJ1-3; tentatively, D is TRBD1 (6 bases). With 4 bases removed from V and 3 bases from J, the gap between germline ends came to 14 bases. CDR1 and CDR2 (germline): SGHRS, YFSETQ. The CDR3 is made up of 15 amino acids.

The J gene is TRBJ2-1, the V gene TRBV27; D may be TRBD1 (6 bases). Germline CDR1 and CDR2: MNHEY and SMNVEV (reference sequence). Trimming cost V 0 bases and J 3 bases, with 9 bases left between them. This CDR3 spans 15 amino acids. CDR3 protein: CASSLSPRGYNEQFF. CDR3 nucleotides: TGTGCCAGCAGTTTATCACCCAGGGGCTACAATGAGCAGTTCTTC.

This clone has just a few counts. The V call is TRBV2, the J call TRBJ1-1; the D gene is possibly TRBD1 (5 bases). V was shortened by 5 bases and J by 4 bases, with 14 bases between the two germline ends. The length of the CDR3 is 14 residues. The germline V gene encodes CDR1 SNHLY and CDR2 FYNNEI. The CDR3 coding sequence is TGTGCCAGCAGTCCCGAGCGGGGGGGCACTGAAGCTTTCTTT. Its protein is CASSPERGGTEAFF.